This TCR beta chain was observed in a study of a mutant IDH1 vaccine in newly diagnosed glioma. On the study more broadly: Visit V12 was scheduled at week 35 and visit V13 at week 47.

Measured with immunoSEQ multiplex PCR; TCRdb has only the in-frame clones, and not every one. The sample lists about 32,000 clones, roughly 80% occurring once. The time point: week 35, safety follow-up. Doses of 300 ug of mutant IDH1 20-mer peptide were given with topical imiquimod. The donors had new WHO grade 3 or 4 astrocytomas; these were IDH1-mutant and ATRX-lost. Germline V gene lookup returns CDR1 ENHRY and CDR2 SYGVKD. V lost 6 bases and J lost 3, with 11 bases in between. This CDR3 has 13 amino acids. Comment on this clone: The antigen is not known.

This sequence was found in a woman aged 18-29 years with glioma. This chain uses TRBV10-3 with TRBJ1-2, with a tentative D call TRBD1 (5 bases). Specimen: PBMCs, collected from a glioma patient whose treatment included an IDH1 peptide vaccine. Here the CDR3 DNA reads TGTGCCATCAGGGCCGGGACCGACTATGGCTACACCTTC. It codes for CAIRAGTDYGYTF.